This T cell receptor (beta chain) comes out of a study of OX40 agonist ivuxolimab in advanced cancers. Germline V gene sequence: CDR1 SGHAT, CDR2 FQNNGV. The CDR3 is 16 amino acids. Trimming removed 2 bases from V and 6 bases from J; junction bases left unmatched: 9. Here immunoSEQ multiplex PCR was the method, and the copy in TCRdb shows in-frame clones only, minus some. Among approximately 81,000 clones listed, around 93% were seen once. The sequence derives from an adult with an advanced solid tumor such as melanoma, head and neck, liver or kidney cancer. Sequencing was performed on CD4+ or CD8+ T cells sorted from blood, taken in a trial of the OX40 agonist ivuxolimab. The chain uses TRBV11-2 and TRBJ2-1; 8 nucleotides align to TRBD2. CDR3 protein: CASSLRSPGGGNEQFF. Written as DNA, the CDR3 is TGTGCCAGCAGCTTAAGGTCCCCGGGGGGGGGCAATGAGCAGTTCTTC.